Presented here are 20 T cell receptor beta chains from one specimen sequenced in a study of CD4 T cells in relation to SARS-CoV-2 and coronaviruses. Before the COVID-19 pandemic, during about 2011-2019, CD4+ T cells were taken from unexposed donors. Method: immunoSEQ multiplex PCR; TCRdb's copy keeps in-frame clones and lacks some. The sample holds approximately 64,000 clones; 94% are singletons and the top ten take around 0.13%. The material sequenced was naive CD4+ T cells from PBMCs. Regarding subset: naive CD4+ T cells isolated by negative enrichment. The receptors were sampled from a human donor in good health.

This clone was counted once. V and J are TRBV19 and TRBJ1-2; D is uncertain. The CDR3 runs to 12 residues. Germline assignment: CDR1 LNHDA and CDR2 SQIVND (reference sequence). Trimming left V 5 bases short and J 2 bases short, with 6 bases between. The CDR3: CASSLPNYGYTF. The CDR3 DNA sequence: TGTGCCAGTAGTTTACCCAACTATGGCTACACCTTC.

The J gene is TRBJ2-7, the V gene TRBV7-8; 11 bases are a match to TRBD2. This CDR3 spans 17 amino acids. Trimming removed 0 bases from V and 0 bases from J; junction bases left unmatched: 4. From germline, CDR1 is SGHVS and CDR2 FQNEAQ. The CDR3: CASSLAAGTSGSYEQYF. As DNA, the CDR3 is TGTGCCAGCAGCTTAGCGGCCGGGACTAGCGGCTCCTACGAGCAGTACTTC.

The rearrangement joins TRBV19 to TRBJ2-3; D is undetermined. The CDR3 sequence is 16 residues long. From germline, CDR1 is LNHDA and CDR2 SQIVND (reference sequence). V shed 6 bases and J shed 0 bases, with 16 bases lying between them. The CDR3 DNA follows: TGTGCCAGTAGCCCTTGGTCAGAGATTAGCACAGATACGCAGTATTTT. Translation gives CASSPWSEISTDTQYF. Combining the CDR3 with reference TRBV19 and TRBJ2-3 gives the whole variable domain DGGITQSPKYLFRKEGQNVTLSCEQNLNHDAMYWYRQDPGQGLRLIYYSQIVNDFQKGDIAEGYSVSREKKESFPLTVTSAQKNPTAFYLCASSPWSEISTDTQYFGPGTRLTVL.

The chain couples TRBV12-3 or TRBV12-4 to TRBJ2-2; D gene ambiguous. The CDR3 covers 12 residues. With 4 bases removed from V and 8 bases from J, the gap between germline ends came to 8 bases. CDR3 protein: CASSSVVGELFF. CDR3 sequence (DNA): TGTGCCAGCAGTTCCGTAGTGGGGGAGCTGTTTTTT.

The chain combines TRBV30 with TRBJ1-6, with D possibly TRBD1 on 6 matching bases. Trimming pared 0 bases from V and 9 bases from J, leaving 18 bases between. From germline, CDR1 is GTSNPN and CDR2 SVGIG (reference sequence). There are 16 residues in the CDR3. This chain's CDR3 is CAWSVVGGPSSSPLHF. As DNA, the CDR3 is TGTGCCTGGAGTGTAGTAGGGGGACCTTCTAGTTCACCCCTCCACTTT.

The chain combines TRBV7-9 with TRBJ2-5; maybe TRBD2 (7 bases). Germline loops: CDR1 SEHNR, CDR2 FQNEAQ (reference sequence). V lost 1 base and J lost 5, with 14 bases in between. This CDR3 is 15 amino acids long. CDR3 sequence reads: CASSLGGGLSETQYF. The CDR3 region has the DNA TGTGCCAGCAGCTTAGGGGGGGGGCTGTCGGAGACCCAGTACTTC.

The chain has TRBV29-1 and TRBJ2-1, with 7 bases identical to TRBD2. The germline V gene encodes CDR1 SQVTM and CDR2 ANQGSEA. The J segment lost 7 bases and the V segment lost 3 bases, leaving 15 bases of the junction unmatched. The CDR3 has 16 amino acids. CDR3 in DNA: TGCAGCGTTGAGGGGTCTTCGGCGGGAGTAAGAAATGAGCAGTTCTTC. This encodes CSVEGSSAGVRNEQFF.

This chain links TRBV6-4 with TRBJ2-2, with TRBD2 identical over 14 bases. There are 16 residues in the CDR3. Germline CDR1 MRHNA, CDR2 SNTAGT. V was pared by 5 bases and J by 4 bases, with 3 bases of the junction left unmatched. The DNA of the CDR3 is TGTGCCAGCAGTAGGACTAGCGGGAGGTCCACCGGGGAGCTGTTTTTT. It translates to CASSRTSGRSTGELFF.

The V call is TRBV5-6, the J call TRBJ2-5, with 12 nucleotides matching TRBD2. V lost 0 bases to trimming and J lost 3 bases; unmatched junction nucleotides: 6. Germline V CDR1 and CDR2: SGHDT, YYEEEE. The CDR3 extends over 17 amino acids. The CDR3 sequence: CASSLAGLAGGKETQYF. CDR3 DNA: TGTGCCAGCAGCTTGGCGGGACTAGCGGGCGGGAAAGAGACCCAGTACTTC.

This chain connects TRBV24-1 to TRBJ1-5; the D is unclear. Germline CDR1 is KGHDR and CDR2 is SFDVKD. V shed 3 bases and J shed 5 bases, with 4 bases lying between them. There are 12 residues in the CDR3. The chain's CDR3 is CATSDGYQPQHF. The CDR3 DNA reads TGTGCCACCAGTGATGGTTATCAGCCCCAGCATTTT.

CDR3 nucleotide sequence: TGTGCCAGCAGCCCGGGGGGGCGCGCCAACACAGATACGCAGTATTTT. This sequence encodes CASSPGGRANTDTQYF. The genes are TRBV4-2 and TRBJ2-3; the match to TRBD2 covers 8 bases. There are 16 residues in the CDR3. Losses at the gene ends were 4 bases for V and 2 bases for J; bases not matched to a gene: 8. Germline V CDR1 and CDR2: LGHNA, YNFKEQ.

The J gene is TRBJ1-1, the V gene TRBV12-3 or TRBV12-4, with a tentative D call TRBD1 (5 bases). Trimming stripped 5 bases from V and 1 base from J, with 8 bases between. The CDR3 has 13 residues. The CDR3 region has the DNA TGTGCCAGCAGTGGGGCCTCGAACACTGAAGCTTTCTTT. Translation gives CASSGASNTEAFF.

V gene TRBV19 combines with J gene TRBJ1-2; weak D call: TRBD1 (5 bases). CDR1 is LNHDA and CDR2 is SQIVND in the germline V gene (reference sequence). The V end lost 6 bases, the J end lost 6 bases, and 14 bases lay between the germline ends. The CDR3 has 13 amino acids. In DNA form, the CDR3 reads TGTGCCAGTAGCCACGGGGGACGGAATGGCTACACCTTC. This sequence encodes CASSHGGRNGYTF. The entire variable domain, with the rest obtained from reference TRBV19 and TRBJ1-2, is as follows: DGGITQSPKYLFRKEGQNVTLSCEQNLNHDAMYWYRQDPGQGLRLIYYSQIVNDFQKGDIAEGYSVSREKKESFPLTVTSAQKNPTAFYLCASSHGGRNGYTFGSGTRLTVV.

The chain links TRBV11-3 to TRBJ2-1; TRBD1 matches 9 bases. Germline CDR1 and CDR2: SGHNT and YENEEA. Trimming at V came to 8 bases and at J to 9 bases, leaving 11 bases not matched to a gene. There are 14 residues in the CDR3. Here the CDR3 reads CASGPGQGYAEQFF. CDR3 DNA sequence: TGTGCCAGCGGGCCTGGACAGGGGTACGCTGAGCAGTTCTTC.

V usage is TRBV7-6 and J usage is TRBJ2-2; 7 bases are shared with TRBD2. Trimming removed 7 bases from V and 7 bases from J; junction bases left unmatched: 12. Germline assignment: CDR1 SGHVS and CDR2 FNYEAQ. This CDR3 is built from 15 residues. This chain's CDR3 is CASKMSGNQGGELFF. Here the CDR3 DNA reads TGTGCCAGCAAGATGAGCGGGAATCAAGGCGGGGAGCTGTTTTTT.

The genes are TRBV5-1 and TRBJ2-3, with 10 bases lining up with TRBD1. J was trimmed by 4 bases and V by 4 bases; bases with no gene match: 6. Germline assignment: CDR1 SGHRS and CDR2 YFSETQ. CDR3 length: 15 amino acids. CDR3 coding DNA: TGCGCCAGCAGCCAGGCGGACAGGGGGGCAGATACGCAGTATTTT. This encodes CASSQADRGADTQYF. The entire variable domain, with the rest obtained from reference TRBV5-1 and TRBJ2-3, is as follows: KAGVTQTPRYLIKTRGQQVTLSCSPISGHRSVSWYQQTPGQGLQFLFEYFSETQRNKGNFPGRFSGRQFSNSRSEMNVSTLELGDSALYLCASSQADRGADTQYFGPGTRLTVL.

The gene calls are TRBV12-3 or TRBV12-4 and TRBJ1-5, with 7 bases matching TRBD1. CDR3 length: 13 amino acids. The V segment lost 6 bases and the J segment 5 bases; nucleotides outside the gene matches: 4. CDR3 sequence: CASRTGFDQPQHF. Written as DNA, the CDR3 is TGTGCCAGCAGGACAGGGTTCGATCAGCCCCAGCATTTT.

The rearrangement uses TRBV30 and TRBJ2-5, with D possibly being TRBD1 or TRBD2 (7 bases each). V lost 0 bases and J lost 2, with 13 bases in between. CDR3 size: 15 residues. CDR1 is GTSNPN and CDR2 is SVGIG in the germline V gene (reference sequence). CDR3 DNA sequence: TGTGCCTGGAGTGTAACCAGGGGGGGGCAAGAGACCCAGTACTTC. This translates into CAWSVTRGGQETQYF. Drawing the rest from reference TRBV30 and TRBJ2-5, the complete variable domain is SQTIHQWPATLVQPVGSPLSLECTVEGTSNPNLYWYRQAAGRGLQLLFYSVGIGQISSEVPQNLSASRPQDRQFILSSKKLLLSDSGFYLCAWSVTRGGQETQYFGPGTRLLVL.

J is TRBJ2-4 and V is TRBV6-1; D is unclear. Germline V lookup: CDR1 MNHNS, CDR2 SASEGT. V was pared by 0 bases and J by 0 bases, with 12 bases between. This CDR3 contains 17 residues. The chain's CDR3 is CASSEAGARLAKNIQYF. The CDR3 nucleotides are TGTGCCAGCAGTGAAGCAGGCGCGAGACTAGCCAAAAACATTCAGTACTTC.

This chain links TRBV7-9 with TRBJ1-1, with 7 bases aligning to TRBD1. After removal of 5 bases from V and 10 bases from J, the junction contained 7 bases not matched to a gene. The V gene's germline CDR1 is SEHNR and CDR2 FQNEAQ (reference sequence). This CDR3 region has 12 residues. CDR3 region: CASSADRSGAFF. The CDR3 region has the DNA TGTGCCAGCAGCGCGGACAGGTCGGGAGCTTTCTTT. Filled out from reference TRBV7-9 and TRBJ1-1, the complete variable domain reads DTGVSQNPRHKITKRGQNVTFRCDPISEHNRLYWYRQTLGQGPEFLTYFQNEAQLEKSRLLSDRFSAERPKGSFSTLEIQRTEQGDSAMYLCASSADRSGAFFGQGTRLTVV.